The 12 T cell receptor beta chains below were found in one sample sequenced in a study of blood T cell repertoires in COVID-19. Only in-frame clones appear in the TCRdb table, and some are missing; sequencing was by immunoSEQ multiplex PCR. The table includes 83,000 or so clones, around four fifths detected once. Specimen: peripheral blood. All receptors come from a woman at least 80 years old with acute or convalescent COVID-19.

This clone has a handful of counts. The chain combines TRBV2 with TRBJ1-5, with 7 bases that match TRBD1. The CDR3 consists of 14 residues. Germline values: CDR1 SNHLY, CDR2 FYNNEI. Trimming cost V 6 bases and J 7 bases; bases outside gene matches: 9. The CDR3 DNA follows: TGTGCCAGCAGCGCAACAGGGGTTTGGCAGCCCCAGCATTTT. Translation: CASSATGVWQPQHF.

This chain links TRBV12-3 or TRBV12-4 with TRBJ2-7, with D tentatively TRBD1 (6 bases). The ends were cut back, 5 bases at V and 5 bases at J, with 10 bases in the middle. CDR3 size: 12 residues. This CDR3 reads CASSLQGNEQYF. CDR3 coding DNA: TGTGCCAGCAGTCTACAGGGAAACGAGCAGTACTTC.

This chain connects TRBV19 to TRBJ2-5, with 12 bases matching TRBD2. This CDR3 is 16 amino acids long. The J segment lost 4 bases and the V segment lost 6 bases, leaving 9 bases of the junction unmatched. CDR1 is LNHDA, CDR2 SQIVND, per germline (reference sequence). CDR3 in DNA: TGTGCCAGTAGCCGGACTAGCGGGGCCCTGGGAGAGACCCAGTACTTC. It encodes CASSRTSGALGETQYF.

The chain uses TRBV6-2 or TRBV6-3 and TRBJ2-3; 7 bases are shared with TRBD2. V dropped 0 bases and J dropped 0; count of bases not matched to a gene: 6. Germline values: CDR1 MNHEY, CDR2 SVGEGT. The CDR3 contains 17 residues. CDR3 nucleotide sequence: TGTGCCAGCAGTTACTCTTGGGAGGGAGGAAGCACAGATACGCAGTATTTT. Protein sequence: CASSYSWEGGSTDTQYF.

The rearrangement joins TRBV4-2 to TRBJ2-1, with D maybe TRBD2 (5 bases). This CDR3 spans 14 amino acids. Trimming cost V 0 bases and J 4 bases, with 7 bases left between them. Germline values: CDR1 LGHNA, CDR2 YNFKEQ. DNA for the CDR3: TGTGCCAGCAGCCAAGATCGGGGATACAATGAGCAGTTCTTC. Translation gives CASSQDRGYNEQFF.

This clone has just one count. The V and J genes are TRBV19 and TRBJ2-7, with 8 bases lining up with TRBD2. V gave up 8 bases and J gave up 2 bases; unmatched junction bases: 8. The germline CDR1 and CDR2 sequences are LNHDA and SQIVND (reference sequence). The CDR3 runs to 14 residues. The CDR3 bases are TGTGCCAGTGGTACTAGCGGCCCCACCTACGAGCAGTACTTC. It yields the protein CASGTSGPTYEQYF.

This rearrangement joins TRBV27 to TRBJ1-2, with 10 bases matching TRBD1. V gave up 9 bases and J gave up 4 bases; unmatched junction bases: 11. Germline CDR1 and CDR2: MNHEY and SMNVEV (reference sequence). The CDR3 length is 15 residues. DNA of the CDR3: TGTGCCAGTAGCTTCCGGACAGGGGGGTTCTATGGCTACACCTTC. It codes for CASSFRTGGFYGYTF.

The J gene is TRBJ2-2, the V gene TRBV7-2; D is perhaps TRBD2 (7 bases). Trimming stripped 5 bases from V and 2 bases from J, with 15 bases between. Germline V CDR1 and CDR2: SGHTA, FQGNSA. The CDR3 totals 16 residues. The CDR3 DNA reads TGTGCCAGCAGCCAGCAGGGGACTATTAACACCGGGGAGCTGTTTTTT. This codes for CASSQQGTINTGELFF.

This chain joins TRBV6-5 and TRBJ1-2, with a weak D call TRBD1 (5 bases). V gave up 6 bases and J gave up 5 bases, with 13 bases separating them. CDR1 MNHEY and CDR2 SVGAGI come from the germline V gene. CDR3 size: 13 residues. CDR3 protein: CASSPDSLYGYTF. For the CDR3, the DNA is TGTGCCAGCAGCCCCGACAGCCTATATGGCTACACCTTC.

The J gene is TRBJ2-7, the V gene TRBV7-2; D is perhaps TRBD1 (6 bases). Germline CDR1 is SGHTA and CDR2 is FQGNSA. The CDR3 consists of 14 residues. Trimming cost V 3 bases and J 2 bases, with 11 bases left between them. The CDR3 protein is CASSFWTDAYEQYF. CDR3 bases: TGTGCCAGCAGCTTCTGGACAGACGCCTACGAGCAGTACTTC. The entire variable domain, with the rest obtained from reference TRBV7-2 and TRBJ2-7, is as follows: GAGVSQSPSNKVTEKGKDVELRCDPISGHTALYWYRQSLGQGLEFLIYFQGNSAPDKSGLPSDRFSAERTGGSVSTLTIQRTQQEDSAVYLCASSFWTDAYEQYFGPGTRLTVT.

The J gene is TRBJ2-7, the V gene TRBV2; D might be TRBD1 (5 bases). The CDR3 loop spans 12 amino acids. Germline V CDR1 and CDR2: SNHLY, FYNNEI. Trimming took off 8 bases at V and 6 bases at J, with 14 bases between the two ends. For the CDR3, the DNA is TGTGCCAGCCGGACACCCTCCCTCGAGCAGTACTTC. This codes for CASRTPSLEQYF.

This chain joins TRBV5-4 and TRBJ1-2; 10 nucleotides align to TRBD1. CDR1 is SGHNT and CDR2 is YYREEE in the germline V gene (reference sequence). Trimming cost V 4 bases and J 8 bases; bases outside gene matches: 11. The CDR3 has 15 residues. Here the CDR3 DNA reads TGTGCCAGCAGCACGAACGGAGGGACAGGGGAAGGCTACACCTTC. It encodes CASSTNGGTGEGYTF.